Detailed here is one TCR beta chain. Participant ages covered about 18 to 95 years across 25 or so US areas. Clinical histories supplied by participants themselves formed the basis of cohort assignment. Using immunoSEQ multiplex PCR, the repertoire was profiled, and TCRdb retains in-frame clones only, with some absent. The data hold around 160,000 clones, with 84% observed a single time. The data derive from a study of blood T cell repertoires in COVID-19. For the study at large: Acute-phase and convalescent COVID-19 samples originated in the United States, Italy and Spain. T cells, B-cell-depleted T cells, or PBMCs supplied cDNA or gDNA.

This receptor was identified in a woman aged 50 to 65 who had been exposed to COVID-19. Sequences were obtained from PBMCs or T cells enriched from blood (not recorded which).

CDR3 in DNA: TGCGCCAGCAGTCAAAATCGGGATCGTCAGACTAGCAATCAGCCCCAGCATTTT. This codes for CASSQNRDRQTSNQPQHF. The J gene is TRBJ1-5, the V gene TRBV23-1; D remains unclear. TRBV23-1 is an ORF, with its function uncertain. The CDR3 covers 18 residues. V lost 2 bases and J 0 bases, leaving 17 bases between the germline ends.